These 32 T cell receptor beta chains share one sample of origin, sequenced in a study of blood T cell repertoires in COVID-19. Only in-frame clones appear in the TCRdb table, and some are missing; sequencing was by immunoSEQ multiplex PCR. The data contain around 140,000 clones, around 84% of them singletons. The sample taken for sequencing was PBMCs or T cells enriched from blood (not recorded which). The receptors here all came from a man aged 35 to 55 with acute COVID-19.

This chain links TRBV19 with TRBJ2-1; maybe TRBD2 (6 bases). Germline-derived CDR1 and CDR2 are LNHDA and SQIVND (reference sequence). V was shortened by 5 bases and J by 4 bases, with 15 bases between the two germline ends. This CDR3 comprises 15 residues. The CDR3 bases are TGTGCCAGTAGTTCTCGGATAGCGGAGTACAATGAGCAGTTCTTC. Residues: CASSSRIAEYNEQFF.

This sequence joins TRBV5-1 and TRBJ1-2, with TRBD1 identical over 8 bases. The CDR3 sequence is 17 residues long. The junction had 14 bases not matched to a gene; V was cut back by 4 bases and J by 3 bases. Germline V gene sequence: CDR1 SGHRS, CDR2 YFSETQ. CDR3 in amino acids: CASSRQGIHLPDYGYTF. The CDR3 DNA sequence: TGCGCCAGCAGCCGACAGGGGATTCACCTACCGGACTATGGCTACACCTTC. The complete variable domain, with remaining parts taken from reference TRBV5-1 and TRBJ1-2, reads KAGVTQTPRYLIKTRGQQVTLSCSPISGHRSVSWYQQTPGQGLQFLFEYFSETQRNKGNFPGRFSGRQFSNSRSEMNVSTLELGDSALYLCASSRQGIHLPDYGYTFGSGTRLTVV.

The V and J genes are TRBV13 and TRBJ1-1; no firm D call. Germline-derived CDR1 and CDR2 are PRHDT and FYEKMQ (reference sequence). CDR3 length equals 16 residues. Trimming took off 7 bases at V and 1 base at J, with 19 bases between the two ends. The CDR3 here is CASTTGEGTRNTEAFF. For the CDR3, the DNA is TGTGCCAGCACCACCGGGGAGGGCACTAGGAACACTGAAGCTTTCTTT.

This rearrangement joins TRBV7-2 to TRBJ2-7; 14 nucleotides agree with TRBD2. CDR1 is SGHTA, CDR2 FQGNSA, per germline. After removal of 4 bases from V and 5 bases from J, the junction contained 4 bases not matched to a gene. The CDR3 runs to 15 residues. CDR3 in DNA: TGTGCCAGCAGCTACCAGACTAGCGGGGGGGACGAGCAGTACTTC. Translating it yields CASSYQTSGGDEQYF.

This chain uses TRBV11-2 with TRBJ2-3; D unresolved. CDR1 and CDR2 (germline): SGHAT, FQNNGV. The CDR3 sequence is 16 residues long. Trimming removed 1 base at V and 0 bases at J, with 11 bases between. The CDR3 is CASSLGSSRSTDTQYF. The DNA for the CDR3 is TGTGCCAGCAGCTTAGGGAGCAGTAGAAGCACAGATACGCAGTATTTT. Based on the CDR3 plus reference TRBV11-2 and TRBJ2-3, the full variable domain is EAGVAQSPRYKIIEKRQSVAFWCNPISGHATLYWYQQILGQGPKLLIQFQNNGVVDDSQLPKDRFSAERLKGVDSTLKIQPAKLEDSAVYLCASSLGSSRSTDTQYFGPGTRLTVL.

The V gene is TRBV12-3 or TRBV12-4, the J gene TRBJ2-7; D gene unclear. Between the trimmed V and J ends, which lost 6 bases and 3 bases, there was a span of 9 bases. The CDR3 has 12 residues. The CDR3 is CASSPRYYEQYF. Written as DNA, the CDR3 is TGTGCCAGCAGCCCCAGGTACTACGAGCAGTACTTC.

The chain joins TRBV15 to TRBJ2-3; D is unresolved. This CDR3 region has 14 residues. The V end was cut by 0 bases, the J end by 1 base, with 5 bases between. The V gene's germline CDR1 is LNHNV and CDR2 YYDKDF (reference sequence). CDR3 nucleotide sequence: TGTGCCACCAGCAGAGATTTCGGCACAGATACGCAGTATTTT. Translation gives CATSRDFGTDTQYF.

This chain links TRBV12-3 or TRBV12-4 with TRBJ2-7; tentatively, D is TRBD1 (6 bases). V lost 8 bases, J lost 3 bases, and 8 bases lay in between. CDR3 size: 11 residues. The CDR3 is CASADSYEQYF. Written as DNA, the CDR3 is TGTGCCAGCGCGGACAGCTACGAGCAGTACTTC.

The rearrangement links TRBV5-1 to TRBJ1-3; D is unresolved. The germline V gene has CDR1 SGHRS and CDR2 YFSETQ. CDR3 length: 13 residues. Trimming left V 0 bases short and J 4 bases short, with 5 bases between. The CDR3 DNA reads TGCGCCAGCAGCTTGGGGGAGGGAAACACCATATATTTT. It is translated as CASSLGEGNTIYF.

The rearrangement joins TRBV30 to TRBJ2-3; TRBD1 agrees at 9 bases. The J segment lost 4 bases and the V segment lost 0 bases, leaving 8 bases of the junction unmatched. Per the germline V gene, CDR1 is GTSNPN and CDR2 is SVGIG (reference sequence). This CDR3 comprises 16 residues. CDR3 coding DNA: TGTGCCTGGAGTGTACGGGGACAGGGAATTGCAGATACGCAGTATTTT. This encodes CAWSVRGQGIADTQYF.

The chain uses TRBV18 and TRBJ2-2; 8 positions agree with TRBD1. J gave up 0 bases and V 4 bases, and 4 bases lay outside the gene matches. CDR3 length equals 16 residues. Germline values: CDR1 KGHSH, CDR2 LQKENI. The CDR3 nucleotides are TGTGCCAGCTCACGAACAGGGGGTACGAACACCGGGGAGCTGTTTTTT. As protein: CASSRTGGTNTGELFF.

V and J are TRBV6-1 and TRBJ1-1; D not resolved. CDR3 size: 14 residues. With 3 bases removed from V and 2 bases from J, the gap between germline ends came to 10 bases. Germline CDR1 is MNHNS and CDR2 is SASEGT. CDR3: CASSETRKNTEAFF. In DNA form, the CDR3 reads TGTGCCAGCAGTGAGACTCGGAAAAACACTGAAGCTTTCTTT.

The chain couples TRBV5-6 to TRBJ2-3; 7 bases are shared with TRBD2. The CDR3 covers 12 residues. J gave up 6 bases and V 3 bases, and 1 base lay outside the gene matches. The germline V gene encodes CDR1 SGHDT and CDR2 YYEEEE. Here the CDR3 DNA reads TGTGCCAGCAGCTACGGGGGGGATACGCAGTATTTT. Its translation is CASSYGGDTQYF. Supplemented by reference TRBV5-6 and TRBJ2-3, the full variable domain reads DAGVTQSPTHLIKTRGQQVTLRCSPKSGHDTVSWYQQALGQGPQFIFQYYEEEERQRGNFPDRFSGHQFPNYSSELNVNALLLGDSALYLCASSYGGDTQYFGPGTRLTVL.

This clone was counted a single time. This chain uses TRBV12-3 or TRBV12-4 with TRBJ2-7; TRBD1 matches 7 bases. The length of the CDR3 is 13 residues. The trim removed 5 bases at V and 6 bases at J, leaving 7 bases unmatched. In DNA form, the CDR3 reads TGTGCCAGCAGTCCCGAACAGGGGAGCGAGCAGTACTTC. Amino acids: CASSPEQGSEQYF.

The chain employs TRBV6-5 and TRBJ1-4, with D maybe TRBD1 (6 bases). CDR1 is MNHEY and CDR2 is SVGAGI in the germline V gene. The ends were cut back, 0 bases at V and 8 bases at J, with 10 bases in the middle. This CDR3 spans 14 amino acids. CDR3 sequence: CASSYSGAGEKLFF. The DNA for the CDR3 is TGTGCCAGCAGTTACTCGGGGGCTGGGGAAAAACTGTTTTTT.

V gene TRBV11-1 combines with J gene TRBJ2-1; a possible D gene is TRBD2 (5 bases). CDR1 and CDR2 from the germline V gene are SGHAT and FQDESV (reference sequence). CDR3 length: 15 amino acids. V was clipped by 5 bases and J by 2 bases, with 13 bases between them. The CDR3: CASSPRGTPYNEQFF. Here the CDR3 DNA reads TGTGCCAGCAGCCCTCGGGGTACCCCCTACAATGAGCAGTTCTTC.

The chain carries TRBV6-5 and TRBJ2-7, with 10 bases that match TRBD1. Germline CDR1 is MNHEY and CDR2 is SVGAGI. Losses at the gene ends were 5 bases for V and 2 bases for J; bases not matched to a gene: 6. The CDR3 totals 15 residues. CDR3 DNA sequence: TGTGCCAGCAGTCCCGGGACAGGGGTTACCTACGAGCAGTACTTC. The encoded protein is CASSPGTGVTYEQYF.

This rearrangement joins TRBV6-6 to TRBJ1-1; 8 bases line up with TRBD1. The germline gives CDR1 MNHNY, CDR2 SVGAGI (reference sequence). The CDR3 extends over 17 amino acids. Germline trimming cut 5 bases from V and 3 bases from J; bases unmatched to any gene: 14. The CDR3, as DNA: TGTGCCAGCAGTCCCCCCAGGACAGGGAGTGCGGACACTGAAGCTTTCTTT. It encodes CASSPPRTGSADTEAFF.

This clone was detected only once. The chain recombines TRBV4-2 with TRBJ2-5; 7 bases are shared with TRBD1. CDR3 length: 17 residues. Germline V gives CDR1 LGHNA, CDR2 YNFKEQ. Trimming took 1 base from V and 5 from J; bases not matched to a gene: 13. CDR3 amino acids: CASSQGLRGLLLETQYF. CDR3 nucleotides: TGTGCCAGCAGCCAAGGCTTAAGGGGGCTCTTGTTGGAGACCCAGTACTTC.

The V call is TRBV24-1, the J call TRBJ2-7; 10 positions match TRBD1. Germline V lookup: CDR1 KGHDR, CDR2 SFDVKD. Trimming cost V 3 bases and J 2 bases; bases outside gene matches: 3. The CDR3 totals 15 residues. The DNA of the CDR3 is TGTGCCACCAGTGATGGGGGGACAGGGGCCTACGAGCAGTACTTC. Protein: CATSDGGTGAYEQYF.

The CDR3 DNA reads as TGTGCCATCAGTTTGGACAGGGAGGACTATGGCTACACCTTC. This encodes CAISLDREDYGYTF. The V and J genes are TRBV10-3 and TRBJ1-2, with TRBD1 identical over 8 bases. The CDR3 is 14 amino acids. In germline, CDR1 is ENHRY, CDR2 SYGVKD. The trim removed 5 bases at V and 3 bases at J, leaving 5 bases unmatched.

The chain uses TRBV2 and TRBJ1-5; perhaps TRBD1 as D (5 bases). This CDR3 is 15 amino acids long. In germline, CDR1 is SNHLY, CDR2 FYNNEI. V lost 6 bases, J lost 6 bases, and 18 bases lay in between. The CDR3, as DNA: TGTGCCAGCAGCTTTATGGGAGGGGTAGGTCAGCCCCAGCATTTT. It specifies CASSFMGGVGQPQHF.

V is TRBV2 and J is TRBJ1-1, with a weak D call TRBD1 (5 bases). The V gene lost 2 bases and the J gene lost 1 base, with 14 bases spanning the gap. The CDR3 runs 16 residues. Germline CDR1 reads SNHLY; CDR2 reads FYNNEI. The CDR3 sequence is CASSESGWTKNTEAFF. The CDR3 DNA reads TGTGCCAGCAGTGAAAGTGGATGGACAAAGAACACTGAAGCTTTCTTT.

The chain joins TRBV5-4 to TRBJ1-3, with a tentative D call TRBD1 (5 bases). Trimming removed 0 bases at V and 8 bases at J, with 9 bases between. CDR1 is SGHNT, CDR2 YYREEE, per germline (reference sequence). The CDR3 is 13 amino acids. CDR3 bases: TGTGCCAGCAGCTTGGCAGGGTGGGACACCATATATTTT. Protein product: CASSLAGWDTIYF.

V gene TRBV18 combines with J gene TRBJ2-7, with 7 bases matching TRBD1. The CDR3 sequence is 16 residues long. The V segment lost 0 bases and the J segment 0 bases; nucleotides outside the gene matches: 5. CDR1 KGHSH and CDR2 LQKENI come from the germline V gene. As DNA, the CDR3 is TGTGCCAGCTCACCACCGAGGGACAGTAGCTCCTACGAGCAGTACTTC. Translating gives CASSPPRDSSSYEQYF.

The chain links TRBV3-1 (or the pseudogene TRBV3-2) to TRBJ1-1, with TRBD1 identical over 8 bases. The germline V gene has CDR1 LGHDT and CDR2 YNNKEL (reference sequence). After removal of 2 bases from V and 4 bases from J, the junction contained 6 bases not matched to a gene. CDR3 length: 15 residues. The CDR3 here is CASSQFGQGPTEAFF. CDR3 in DNA: TGTGCCAGCAGCCAATTCGGACAGGGCCCCACTGAAGCTTTCTTT.

The table lists this clone with a count of one. The rearrangement joins TRBV5-6 to TRBJ2-1, with D perhaps matching TRBD1 (6 bases). With 0 bases removed from V and 9 bases from J, the gap between germline ends came to 10 bases. Germline assignment: CDR1 SGHDT and CDR2 YYEEEE. This CDR3 spans 13 amino acids. The CDR3 reads CASSLGQGSEQFF. In DNA, the CDR3 is TGTGCCAGCAGCTTGGGCCAGGGGAGTGAGCAGTTCTTC. Combining the CDR3 with reference TRBV5-6 and TRBJ2-1 gives the whole variable domain DAGVTQSPTHLIKTRGQQVTLRCSPKSGHDTVSWYQQALGQGPQFIFQYYEEEERQRGNFPDRFSGHQFPNYSSELNVNALLLGDSALYLCASSLGQGSEQFFGPGTRLTVL.

J is TRBJ2-3 and V is TRBV4-2, with 8 bases that match TRBD2. Unmatched junction bases numbered 8, after V lost 4 bases and J lost 2 bases. The germline CDR1 and CDR2 sequences are LGHNA and YNFKEQ. CDR3 length: 16 residues. In DNA form, the CDR3 reads TGTGCCAGCAGCCCCGCCAAACTAGCGGTCACAGATACGCAGTATTTT. As protein: CASSPAKLAVTDTQYF.

V gene TRBV18 combines with J gene TRBJ1-2, with unresolved D. The CDR3 consists of 14 residues. V was clipped by 0 bases and J by 3 bases, with 8 bases between them. The germline CDR1 and CDR2 sequences are KGHSH and LQKENI. Written as DNA, the CDR3 is TGTGCCAGCTCACCACCGGGAGGCGACTATGGCTACACCTTC. It codes for CASSPPGGDYGYTF.

The genes are TRBV7-3 and TRBJ2-1; 8 bases map to TRBD2. Germline trimming cut 6 bases from V and 6 bases from J; bases unmatched to any gene: 7. The CDR3 has 14 amino acids. The germline gives CDR1 SGHTA, CDR2 FQGTGA. This CDR3 is CASSSGLVPNEQFF. The CDR3 bases are TGTGCCAGCAGTTCGGGACTAGTACCCAATGAGCAGTTCTTC.

The chain combines TRBV12-3 or TRBV12-4 with TRBJ1-2; TRBD1 is a possible D gene (6 bases). The V gene lost 4 bases and the J gene lost 6 bases, with 12 bases spanning the gap. This CDR3 region has 13 residues. The CDR3: CASSSGQKHGYTF. The CDR3 DNA sequence: TGTGCCAGCAGTTCCGGACAGAAACATGGCTACACCTTC.

DNA for the CDR3: TGCGCCAGCAGCCAAGAGGGGGGACCGGGACTAGCGGGTTCAAGCACAGATACGCAGTATTTT. Encoded protein: CASSQEGGPGLAGSSTDTQYF. V is TRBV4-1 and J is TRBJ2-3; 12 bases fit TRBD2. V lost 0 bases to trimming and J lost 0 bases; unmatched junction nucleotides: 13. The germline V gene encodes CDR1 MGHRA and CDR2 YSYEKL. The length of the CDR3 is 21 residues.